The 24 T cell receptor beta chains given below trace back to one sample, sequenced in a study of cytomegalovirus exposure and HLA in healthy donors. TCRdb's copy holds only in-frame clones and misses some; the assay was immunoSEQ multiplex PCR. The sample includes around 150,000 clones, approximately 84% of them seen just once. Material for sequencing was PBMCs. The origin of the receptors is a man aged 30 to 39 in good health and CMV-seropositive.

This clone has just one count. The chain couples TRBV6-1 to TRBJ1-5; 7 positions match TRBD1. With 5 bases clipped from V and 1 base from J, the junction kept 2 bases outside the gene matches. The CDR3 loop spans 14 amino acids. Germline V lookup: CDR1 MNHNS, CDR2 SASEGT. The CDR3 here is CASSPGQSNQPQHF. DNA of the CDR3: TGTGCCAGCAGTCCGGGACAGAGCAATCAGCCCCAGCATTTT.

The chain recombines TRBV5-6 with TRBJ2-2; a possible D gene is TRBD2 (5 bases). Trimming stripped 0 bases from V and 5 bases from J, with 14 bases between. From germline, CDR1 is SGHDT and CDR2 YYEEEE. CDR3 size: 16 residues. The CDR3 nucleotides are TGTGCCAGCAGCTTGGCCCGGAGAGGAGGTACCGGGGAGCTGTTTTTT. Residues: CASSLARRGGTGELFF.

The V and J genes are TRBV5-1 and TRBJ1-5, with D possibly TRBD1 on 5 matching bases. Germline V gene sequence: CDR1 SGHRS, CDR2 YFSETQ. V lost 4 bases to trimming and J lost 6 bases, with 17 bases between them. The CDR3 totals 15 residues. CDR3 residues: CASSPKGGEVQPQHF. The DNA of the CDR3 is TGCGCCAGCAGCCCAAAAGGAGGGGAGGTTCAGCCCCAGCATTTT.

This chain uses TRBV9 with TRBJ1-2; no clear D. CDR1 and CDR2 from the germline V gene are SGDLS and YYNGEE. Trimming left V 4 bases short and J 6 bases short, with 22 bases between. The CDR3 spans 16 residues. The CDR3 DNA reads TGTGCCAGCAGCCATACCCTTGGACGCCGGGAGGATGGCTACACCTTC. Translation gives CASSHTLGRREDGYTF.

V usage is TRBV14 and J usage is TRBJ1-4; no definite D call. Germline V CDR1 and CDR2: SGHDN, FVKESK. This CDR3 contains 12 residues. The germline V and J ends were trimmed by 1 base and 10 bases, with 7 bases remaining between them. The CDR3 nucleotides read TGTGCCAGCAGCCAAGGAGTCGGAAAACTGTTTTTT. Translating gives CASSQGVGKLFF.

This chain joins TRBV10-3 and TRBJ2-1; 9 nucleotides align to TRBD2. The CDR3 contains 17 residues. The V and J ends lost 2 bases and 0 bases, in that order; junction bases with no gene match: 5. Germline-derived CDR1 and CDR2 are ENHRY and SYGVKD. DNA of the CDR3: TGTGCCATCAGTGAGAAAGCGGGGGGACGCTCCTACAATGAGCAGTTCTTC. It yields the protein CAISEKAGGRSYNEQFF.

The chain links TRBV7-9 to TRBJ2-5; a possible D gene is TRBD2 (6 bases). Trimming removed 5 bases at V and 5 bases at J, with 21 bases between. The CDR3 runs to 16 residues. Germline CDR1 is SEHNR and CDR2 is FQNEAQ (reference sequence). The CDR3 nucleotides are TGTGCCAGCAGCAATAAAAAAGGGACTGTCGCGGAGACCCAGTACTTC. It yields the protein CASSNKKGTVAETQYF. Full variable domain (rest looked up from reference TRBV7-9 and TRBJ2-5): DTGVSQNPRHKITKRGQNVTFRCDPISEHNRLYWYRQTLGQGPEFLTYFQNEAQLEKSRLLSDRFSAERPKGSFSTLEIQRTEQGDSAMYLCASSNKKGTVAETQYFGPGTRLLVL.

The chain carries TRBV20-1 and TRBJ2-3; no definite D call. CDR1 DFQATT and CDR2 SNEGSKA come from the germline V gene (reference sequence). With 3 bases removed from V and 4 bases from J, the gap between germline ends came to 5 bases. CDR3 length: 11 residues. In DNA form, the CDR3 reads TGCAGTGCTAGCAATTCAGATACGCAGTATTTT. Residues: CSASNSDTQYF.

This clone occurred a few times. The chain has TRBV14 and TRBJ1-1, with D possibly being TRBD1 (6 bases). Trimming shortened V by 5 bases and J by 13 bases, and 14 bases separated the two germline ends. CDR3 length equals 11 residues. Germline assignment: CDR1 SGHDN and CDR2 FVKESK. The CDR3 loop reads CASSLQGPVFF. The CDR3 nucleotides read TGTGCCAGCAGCTTACAGGGTCCGGTTTTCTTT.

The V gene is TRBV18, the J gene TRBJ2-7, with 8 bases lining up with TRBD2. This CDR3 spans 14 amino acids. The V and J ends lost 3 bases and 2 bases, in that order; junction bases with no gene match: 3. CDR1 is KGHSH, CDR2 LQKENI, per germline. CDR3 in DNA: TGTGCCAGCTCACCTCAAGCGGGAGCCTACGAGCAGTACTTC. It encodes CASSPQAGAYEQYF.

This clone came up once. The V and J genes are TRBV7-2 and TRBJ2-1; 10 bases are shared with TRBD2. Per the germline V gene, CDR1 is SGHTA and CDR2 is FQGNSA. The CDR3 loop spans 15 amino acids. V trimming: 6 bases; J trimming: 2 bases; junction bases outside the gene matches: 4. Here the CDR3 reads CASSFTSGTYNEQFF. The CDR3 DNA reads TGTGCCAGCAGTTTTACTAGCGGGACCTACAATGAGCAGTTCTTC. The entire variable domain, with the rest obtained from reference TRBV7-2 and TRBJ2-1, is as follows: GAGVSQSPSNKVTEKGKDVELRCDPISGHTALYWYRQSLGQGLEFLIYFQGNSAPDKSGLPSDRFSAERTGGSVSTLTIQRTQQEDSAVYLCASSFTSGTYNEQFFGPGTRLTVL.

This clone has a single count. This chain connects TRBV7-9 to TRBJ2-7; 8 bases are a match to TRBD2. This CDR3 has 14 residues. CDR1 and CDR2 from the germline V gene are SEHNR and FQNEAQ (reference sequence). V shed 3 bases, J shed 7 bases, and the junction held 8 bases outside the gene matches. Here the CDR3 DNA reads TGTGCCAGCAGCTTCCCTGGACTAGCTGTTGAGCAGTACTTC. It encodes CASSFPGLAVEQYF.

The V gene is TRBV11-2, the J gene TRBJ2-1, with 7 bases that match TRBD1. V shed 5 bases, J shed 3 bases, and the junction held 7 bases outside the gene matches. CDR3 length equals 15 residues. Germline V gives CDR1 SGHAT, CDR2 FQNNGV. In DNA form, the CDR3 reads TGTGCCAGCAGCCCGGACAGGAGACACTACAATGAGCAGTTCTTC. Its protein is CASSPDRRHYNEQFF.

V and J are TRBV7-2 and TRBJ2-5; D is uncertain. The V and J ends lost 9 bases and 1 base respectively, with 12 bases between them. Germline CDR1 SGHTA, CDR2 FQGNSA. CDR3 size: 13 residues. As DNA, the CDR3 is TGTGCCAGTCTTGCGAGTAGCCAAGAGACCCAGTACTTC. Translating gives CASLASSQETQYF.

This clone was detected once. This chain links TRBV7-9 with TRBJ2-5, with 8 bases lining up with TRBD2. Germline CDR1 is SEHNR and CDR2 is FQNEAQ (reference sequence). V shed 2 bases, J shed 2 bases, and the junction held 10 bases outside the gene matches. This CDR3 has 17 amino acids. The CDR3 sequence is CASSLFGGASRQETQYF. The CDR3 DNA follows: TGTGCCAGCAGCTTATTCGGGGGGGCTAGCAGGCAAGAGACCCAGTACTTC.

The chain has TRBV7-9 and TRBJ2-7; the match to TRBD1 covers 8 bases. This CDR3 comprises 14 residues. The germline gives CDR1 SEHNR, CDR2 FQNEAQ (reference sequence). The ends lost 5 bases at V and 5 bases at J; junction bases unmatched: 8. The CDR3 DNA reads TGTGCCAGCAGCAGGTCGACAGGGGTCCACGAGCAGTACTTC. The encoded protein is CASSRSTGVHEQYF.

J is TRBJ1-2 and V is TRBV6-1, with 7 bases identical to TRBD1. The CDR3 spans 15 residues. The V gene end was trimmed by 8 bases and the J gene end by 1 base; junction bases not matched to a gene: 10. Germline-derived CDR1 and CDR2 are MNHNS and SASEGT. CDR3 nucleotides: TGTGCCAGCGGCCCCGGGACAGCTCTTAACTATGGCTACACCTTC. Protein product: CASGPGTALNYGYTF.

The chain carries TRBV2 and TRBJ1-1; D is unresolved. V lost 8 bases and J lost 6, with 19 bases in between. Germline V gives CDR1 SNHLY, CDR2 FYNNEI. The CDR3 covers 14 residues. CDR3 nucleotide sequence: TGTGCCAGCGGAAGGGAGGATCGGGCAGCTGAAGCTTTCTTT. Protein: CASGREDRAAEAFF.

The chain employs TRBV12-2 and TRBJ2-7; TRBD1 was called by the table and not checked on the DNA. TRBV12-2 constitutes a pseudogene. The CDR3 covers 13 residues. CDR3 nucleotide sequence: TGTGCAAGTCGCCTCCGACAGGGCTACGAGCAGTACTTC. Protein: CASRLRQGYEQYF.

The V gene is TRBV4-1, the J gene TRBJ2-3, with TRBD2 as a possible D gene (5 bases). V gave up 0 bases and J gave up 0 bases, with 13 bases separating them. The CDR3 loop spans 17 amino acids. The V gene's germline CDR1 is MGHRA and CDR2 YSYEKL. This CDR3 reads CASSQERGQRSTDTQYF. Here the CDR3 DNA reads TGCGCCAGCAGCCAAGAAAGAGGGCAGAGAAGCACAGATACGCAGTATTTT.

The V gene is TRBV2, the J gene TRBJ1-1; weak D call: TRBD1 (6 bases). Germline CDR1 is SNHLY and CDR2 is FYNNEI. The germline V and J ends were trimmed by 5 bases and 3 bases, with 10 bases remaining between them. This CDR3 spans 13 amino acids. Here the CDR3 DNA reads TGTGCCAGCAGTCGGGAGGGGGACACTGAAGCTTTCTTT. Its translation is CASSREGDTEAFF.

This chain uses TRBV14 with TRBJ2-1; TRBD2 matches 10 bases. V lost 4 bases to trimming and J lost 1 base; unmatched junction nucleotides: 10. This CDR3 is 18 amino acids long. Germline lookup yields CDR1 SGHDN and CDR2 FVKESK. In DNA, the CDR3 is TGTGCCAGCAGCCCGGGGAAGGTAGCGGGAGGATCCTACAATGAGCAGTTCTTC. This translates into CASSPGKVAGGSYNEQFF.

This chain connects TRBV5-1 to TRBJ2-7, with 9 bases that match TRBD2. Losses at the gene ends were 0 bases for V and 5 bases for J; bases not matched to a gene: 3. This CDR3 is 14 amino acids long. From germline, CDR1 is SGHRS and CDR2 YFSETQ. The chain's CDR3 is CASSLVSGSNEQYF. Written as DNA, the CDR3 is TGCGCCAGCAGCTTGGTTAGCGGGAGCAACGAGCAGTACTTC.

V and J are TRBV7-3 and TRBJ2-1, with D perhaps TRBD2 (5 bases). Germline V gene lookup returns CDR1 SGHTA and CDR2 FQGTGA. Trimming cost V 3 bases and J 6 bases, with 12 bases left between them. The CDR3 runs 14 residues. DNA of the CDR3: TGTGCCAGCAGCTTGCTAGCTAGGGTCAATGAGCAGTTCTTC. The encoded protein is CASSLLARVNEQFF.